Sequencing of this TCR beta chain was carried out in a study of blood T cell repertoires in COVID-19. Study as a whole: The origin of the acute and convalescent COVID-19 samples was the United States, Italy and Spain. PBMCs, B-cell-depleted T cells, or T cells provided the cDNA or gDNA that made up the material.

Trimming at V came to 4 bases and at J to 5 bases, leaving 4 bases not matched to a gene. This CDR3 contains 14 residues. From germline, CDR1 is MNHEY and CDR2 SMNVEV (reference sequence). Authors' data handling: Estimation of nucleated cell counts relied on the amplification of reference gene primers. Repertoires were generated with immunoSEQ multiplex PCR, while TCRdb's copy carries only in-frame clones and drops some. D and trimming come from the DNA, and the V and J calls and clone size come from that table. The repertoire includes over 600,000 clones, 75% to 90% of them detected once, and approximately 0.3% sits in the top ten.

The sequence was obtained from a woman aged 18-30 years with acute or convalescent COVID-19. The sample taken for sequencing was peripheral blood. The chain couples TRBV27 to TRBJ1-2, with 10 bases that match TRBD1. The DNA of the CDR3 is TGTGCCAGCAGTTCCGGGACAGGGGTATATGGCTACACCTTC. This gives the protein CASSSGTGVYGYTF.